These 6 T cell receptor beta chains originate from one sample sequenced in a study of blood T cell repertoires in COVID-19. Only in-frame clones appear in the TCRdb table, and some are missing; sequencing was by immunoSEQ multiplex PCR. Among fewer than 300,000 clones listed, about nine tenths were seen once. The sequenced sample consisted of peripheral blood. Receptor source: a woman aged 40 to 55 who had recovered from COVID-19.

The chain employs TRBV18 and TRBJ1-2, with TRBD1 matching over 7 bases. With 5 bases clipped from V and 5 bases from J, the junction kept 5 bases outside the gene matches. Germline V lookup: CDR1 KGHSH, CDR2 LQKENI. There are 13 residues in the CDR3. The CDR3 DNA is TGTGCCAGCTCAACAGGACAGGATTATGGCTACACCTTC. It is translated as CASSTGQDYGYTF.

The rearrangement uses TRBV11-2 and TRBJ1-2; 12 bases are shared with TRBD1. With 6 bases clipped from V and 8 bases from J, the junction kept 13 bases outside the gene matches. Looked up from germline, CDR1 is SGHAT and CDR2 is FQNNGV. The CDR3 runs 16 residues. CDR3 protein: CASRRGGQGALSGYTF. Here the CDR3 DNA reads TGTGCCAGCAGGCGGGGGGGACAGGGGGCCTTAAGCGGCTACACCTTC.

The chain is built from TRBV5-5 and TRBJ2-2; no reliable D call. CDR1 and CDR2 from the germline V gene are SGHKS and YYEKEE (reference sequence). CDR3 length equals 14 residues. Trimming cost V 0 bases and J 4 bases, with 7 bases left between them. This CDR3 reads CASSLAPLTGELFF. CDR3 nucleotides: TGTGCCAGCAGCTTGGCACCACTCACCGGGGAGCTGTTTTTT. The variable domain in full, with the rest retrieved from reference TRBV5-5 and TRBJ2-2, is DAGVTQSPTHLIKTRGQQVTLRCSPISGHKSVSWYQQVLGQGPQFIFQYYEKEERGRGNFPDRFSARQFPNYSSELNVNALLLGDSALYLCASSLAPLTGELFFGEGSRLTVL.

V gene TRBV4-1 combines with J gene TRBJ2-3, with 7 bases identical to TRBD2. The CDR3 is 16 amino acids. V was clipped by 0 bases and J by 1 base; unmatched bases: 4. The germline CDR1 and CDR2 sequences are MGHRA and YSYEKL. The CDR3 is CASSQEVSGGTDTQYF. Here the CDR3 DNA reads TGCGCCAGCAGCCAAGAGGTGAGCGGGGGCACAGATACGCAGTATTTT.

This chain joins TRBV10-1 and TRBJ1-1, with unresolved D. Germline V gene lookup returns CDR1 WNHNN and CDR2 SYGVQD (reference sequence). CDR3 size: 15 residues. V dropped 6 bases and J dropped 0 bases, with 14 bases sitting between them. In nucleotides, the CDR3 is TGCGCCAGCAGCGAAGCCGGGGTAGTGAACACTGAAGCTTTCTTT. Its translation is CASSEAGVVNTEAFF.

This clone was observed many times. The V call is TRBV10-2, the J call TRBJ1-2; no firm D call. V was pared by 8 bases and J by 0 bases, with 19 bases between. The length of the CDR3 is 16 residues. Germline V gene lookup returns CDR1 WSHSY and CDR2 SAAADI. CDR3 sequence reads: CASGPPDWKANYGYTF. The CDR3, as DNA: TGCGCCAGCGGGCCACCAGATTGGAAAGCTAACTATGGCTACACCTTC.